The 5 T cell receptor beta chains below were found in one sample sequenced in a study of T-cell reconstitution after alpha-beta-depleted transplantation in children (dated by TCRdb to 2016 to 2017). The library was made by PCR. Sequenced using an Illumina HiSeq 2500. TCR libraries were prepared with molecular barcoding, using unique molecular identifiers to normalize TCRbeta repertoire quantification. Starting from the raw public reads, TCRdb applied fastp trimming at Q25, assembled clones with MiXCR and retained in-frame beta chains. Each CDR3 protein appears once, grouped with its most common genes and DNA. In this sample the table shows 450,000 to 600,000 distinct CDR3 sequences, over 10% of which occur a single time. About 2.2% of the sample is taken by the ten largest. Interpreted using the paper, the treatment or condition label stands for: allogeneic hematopoietic cell transplantation with graft depleted of TCRalphabeta T cells and CD19 B cells.

The material sequenced was PBMCs, mostly from graft donor cells, taken 360 days after TCRalphabeta/CD19-depleted stem cell transplant. The receptors come from a male patient younger than 18 who had a stem cell transplant for acute myeloid leukemia, so the T cells may come from the graft donor.

In this sample, this clonotype turned up a few times. V is TRBV27 and J is TRBJ2-1, with D possibly matching TRBD1 (5 bases). V lost 5 bases, J lost 9 bases, and 14 bases lay in between. CDR3 length equals 13 residues. CDR1 and CDR2 (germline): MNHEY, SMNVEV (reference sequence). The chain's CDR3 is CASSQGLLGEQFF. The CDR3 region has the DNA TGTGCCAGCAGTCAGGGCCTCCTCGGTGAGCAGTTCTTC.

A single count supports this clonotype. The chain has TRBV5-6 and TRBJ2-7; 8 bases line up with TRBD2. Germline V gene lookup returns CDR1 SGHDT and CDR2 YYEEEE. Unmatched junction bases numbered 11, after V lost 4 bases and J lost 2 bases. The CDR3 contains 16 residues. This chain's CDR3 is CASSGGGSGKAYEQYF. The DNA of the CDR3 is TGTGCCAGCAGCGGAGGAGGTAGCGGGAAAGCCTACGAGCAGTACTTC.

In its sample, this clonotype was seen a few times. The chain combines TRBV7-3 with TRBJ2-7, with TRBD2 matching over 8 bases. The CDR3 covers 16 residues. V shed 0 bases and J 5 bases; nucleotides not matched to a gene: 9. Germline V CDR1 and CDR2: SGHTA, FQGTGA. CDR3 in amino acids: CASSLTGPGGLNEQYF. As DNA, the CDR3 is TGTGCCAGCAGCTTAACCGGCCCGGGAGGGCTGAACGAGCAGTACTTC.

This clonotype was found a few times. This CDR3 reads CASSPSFSYEQYF. CDR3 nucleotides: TGTGCCAGCAGCCCCTCTTTCTCCTACGAGCAGTACTTC. This chain uses TRBV9 with TRBJ2-7; D unresolved. Trimming removed 4 bases at V and 0 bases at J, with 8 bases between. This CDR3 is 13 amino acids long. From germline, CDR1 is SGDLS and CDR2 YYNGEE.

This clonotype was observed a few times. The CDR3 region is CASSLVRFNEQFF. As DNA, the CDR3 is TGCGCCAGCAGCTTAGTGAGGTTCAATGAGCAGTTCTTC. This chain joins TRBV5-1 and TRBJ2-1; no definite D call. Trimming left V 2 bases short and J 6 bases short, with 9 bases between. The CDR3 is 13 residues long. The germline V gene encodes CDR1 SGHRS and CDR2 YFSETQ.